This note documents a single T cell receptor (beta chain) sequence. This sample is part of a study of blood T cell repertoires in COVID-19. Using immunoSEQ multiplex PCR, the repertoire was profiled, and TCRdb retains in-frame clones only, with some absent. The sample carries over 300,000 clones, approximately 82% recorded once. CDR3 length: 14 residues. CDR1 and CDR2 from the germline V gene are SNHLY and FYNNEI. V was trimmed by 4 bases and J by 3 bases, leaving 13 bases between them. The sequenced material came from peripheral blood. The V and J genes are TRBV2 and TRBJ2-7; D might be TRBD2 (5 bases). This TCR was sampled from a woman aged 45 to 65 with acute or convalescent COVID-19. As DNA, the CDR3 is TGTGCCAGCAGTGGTTCGGCAGCGGACTACGAGCAGTACGTC. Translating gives CASSGSAADYEQYV.